The TCR beta chain described here comes from a study of response to subunit inactivated influenza vaccine. Study-wide results and limits: Authors suggested few new T cells are recruited by each seasonal influenza vaccination.

TCRdb recomputed calls from the RT-PCR reads with MiXCR, one row per CDR3 protein. Seen here are approximately 500,000 distinct CDR3 sequences, roughly 23% observed once, and the top ten hold approximately 3%. Notes on this clonotype: The antigen is undetermined.

These data are also associated with another study on T cells expressing NK-cell markers. Per that paper: A 5'RACE template switching approach incorporating UMIs was used to make TCR beta cDNA. Evidence did not settle whether expanded NKG2C+ T cell clones targeted HCMV.

The sequencing used CD4+ T cells sorted from PBMCs, collected 11 to 12 days after vaccination. The source of this sequence is a man aged 50-59 years who received an inactivated influenza vaccine.

The CDR3 DNA reads as TGTGCCAGCCGCGCGACAGGCAATCAGCCCCAGCATTTT. Protein sequence: CASRATGNQPQHF. The chain couples TRBV2 to TRBJ1-5, with D possibly being TRBD1 (5 bases). CDR3 size: 13 residues. Trimming pared 8 bases from V and 2 bases from J, leaving 10 bases between. In germline, CDR1 is SNHLY, CDR2 FYNNEI.